This TCR beta chain was recovered during a study of T cells expressing NK-cell markers. Overall study context: Source material for TCR beta repertoires consisted of sorted CD3+CD56+NKG2C+, CD3+CD56+NKG2C- and CD3+CD56-NKG2C+ T cells.

Using the 5' RACE reads, TCRdb records one entry per CDR3 protein without DNA. The sample holds about 400,000 distinct CDR3 sequences. Germline-derived CDR1 and CDR2 are MGHRA and YSYEKL. The CDR3 has 15 residues. The chain couples TRBV4-1 to TRBJ2-3. The clonotype originates from a woman between 45 and 65 years old in good health. The material sequenced was blood T cells: a sorted CD56 or NKG2C T cell subset, CD4+ or CD8+ T cells, or bulk PBMC T cells (not recorded which). The CDR3 sequence is CASSQDHGEPDTQYF.